The 30 T cell receptor beta chains reported below all come from one sample, sequenced in a study of blood T cells in healthy people across ages. A sample-barcoded 5' primer and a J-beta primer mix were used in a second PCR of about 6 to 11 cycles. TCRdb re-called the 5' RACE reads through MiXCR, storing one row per CDR3 protein. This table has approximately 600,000 distinct CDR3 sequences, roughly three fifths appearing once. What was sequenced was blood. These receptors were taken from a man aged 55-75 years in good health.

The chain has TRBV5-1 and TRBJ1-2; a possible D gene is TRBD1 (5 bases). The ends were cut back, 4 bases at V and 3 bases at J, with 13 bases in the middle. CDR1 is SGHRS, CDR2 YFSETQ, per germline. The length of the CDR3 is 14 residues. The chain's CDR3 is CASSPRQSDYGYTF. The CDR3 nucleotides read TGCGCCAGCAGCCCCCGACAGTCCGACTATGGCTACACCTTC.

The V and J genes are TRBV6-1 and TRBJ2-1; maybe TRBD2 (5 bases). The CDR3 length is 14 residues. Between the trimmed V and J ends, which lost 4 bases and 5 bases, there was a span of 12 bases. In germline, CDR1 is MNHNS, CDR2 SASEGT. The CDR3 region is CASSGRRRNNEQFF. The CDR3 nucleotides read TGTGCCAGCAGTGGGAGGCGGCGGAACAATGAGCAGTTCTTC.

The chain carries TRBV10-3 and TRBJ2-7; D is unresolved. This CDR3 is built from 14 residues. Germline V gene lookup returns CDR1 ENHRY and CDR2 SYGVKD. Trimming left V 0 bases short and J 7 bases short, with 13 bases between. The CDR3 loop reads CAISESVPIVEQYF. Written as DNA, the CDR3 is TGTGCCATCAGTGAGTCGGTCCCTATTGTGGAGCAGTACTTC.

The gene calls are TRBV5-1 and TRBJ2-1, with a possible D match to TRBD2 (6 bases). Between the trimmed V and J ends, which lost 8 bases and 8 bases, there was a span of 17 bases. CDR1 and CDR2 from the germline V gene are SGHRS and YFSETQ. The CDR3 is 13 amino acids. CDR3 region: CASRDSRGDEQFF. CDR3 nucleotides: TGCGCCAGTAGGGACTCCCGAGGTGATGAGCAGTTCTTC.

The V gene is TRBV2, the J gene TRBJ2-3, with 7 bases matching TRBD2. The CDR3 is 14 amino acids. The trim removed 6 bases at V and 0 bases at J, leaving 3 bases unmatched. The germline CDR1 and CDR2 sequences are SNHLY and FYNNEI. The CDR3: CASSGGSSTDTQYF. CDR3 nucleotides: TGTGCCAGCAGCGGGGGGTCTAGCACAGATACGCAGTATTTT.

This clonotype was observed a few times. The rearrangement links TRBV5-1 to TRBJ1-1; D might be TRBD1 (6 bases). CDR1 is SGHRS and CDR2 is YFSETQ in the germline V gene. This CDR3 comprises 14 residues. V was pared by 2 bases and J by 4 bases, with 12 bases between. The CDR3, as DNA: TGCGCCAGCAGCTTCACAGGGCATAGCACTGAAGCTTTCTTT. This sequence encodes CASSFTGHSTEAFF.

The CDR3 here is CASSYPLEAGDTDTQYF. CDR3 sequence (DNA): TGTGCCAGCAGTTACCCCTTAGAAGCGGGGGACACAGATACGCAGTATTTT. The chain is built from TRBV6-5 and TRBJ2-3; TRBD2 aligns across 8 bases. Germline CDR1 reads MNHEY; CDR2 reads SVGAGI. V was pared by 2 bases and J by 2 bases, with 9 bases of the junction left unmatched. The CDR3 is 17 amino acids.

This clonotype has just a few counts. This chain uses TRBV5-5 with TRBJ2-7, with 10 bases identical to TRBD2. V lost 4 bases to trimming and J lost 0 bases; unmatched junction nucleotides: 13. The CDR3 runs to 18 residues. CDR1 and CDR2 from the germline V gene are SGHKS and YYEKEE (reference sequence). CDR3 nucleotide sequence: TGTGCCAGCAGCCCACTTGCGGGACTAGCGTCGAGCTCCTACGAGCAGTACTTC. Its translation: CASSPLAGLASSSYEQYF.

The chain carries TRBV11-2 and TRBJ1-2, with TRBD1 as a possible D gene (6 bases). CDR3 length: 16 amino acids. The V end was cut by 4 bases, the J end by 2 bases, with 17 bases between. Germline V gene sequence: CDR1 SGHAT, CDR2 FQNNGV. The CDR3 sequence: CASSSQLSGGNYGYTF. The CDR3 DNA sequence: TGTGCCAGCAGCTCCCAACTCTCGGGGGGCAACTATGGCTACACCTTC.

This clonotype turned up a few times. The V and J genes are TRBV7-9 and TRBJ2-4, with D perhaps matching TRBD2 (6 bases). V was cut by 5 bases and J by 0 bases, with 26 bases left in between. The CDR3 runs to 20 residues. Germline V gene lookup returns CDR1 SEHNR and CDR2 FQNEAQ (reference sequence). CDR3 nucleotides: TGTGCCAGCAGCCTCTACCGACAGATCCATAGCGGATTAGCCAAAAACATTCAGTACTTC. This translates into CASSLYRQIHSGLAKNIQYF. Full variable domain (missing parts from reference TRBV7-9 and TRBJ2-4): DTGVSQNPRHKITKRGQNVTFRCDPISEHNRLYWYRQTLGQGPEFLTYFQNEAQLEKSRLLSDRFSAERPKGSFSTLEIQRTEQGDSAMYLCASSLYRQIHSGLAKNIQYFGAGTRLSVL.

The chain carries TRBV7-9 and TRBJ2-5, with TRBD1 identical over 9 bases. Per the germline V gene, CDR1 is SEHNR and CDR2 is FQNEAQ (reference sequence). The CDR3 runs to 15 residues. Trimming at V came to 3 bases and at J to 2 bases, leaving 4 bases not matched to a gene. The CDR3 region has the DNA TGTGCCAGCAGCTTCCGACAGGGGGGACAAGAGACCCAGTACTTC. It specifies CASSFRQGGQETQYF.

This rearrangement joins TRBV5-1 to TRBJ1-6; D might be TRBD1 (5 bases). This CDR3 spans 17 amino acids. V was shortened by 0 bases and J by 10 bases, with 20 bases between the two germline ends. The germline V gene encodes CDR1 SGHRS and CDR2 YFSETQ. The CDR3 sequence: CASSLVGRRSGDSPLHF. The CDR3 nucleotides read TGCGCCAGCAGCTTGGTTGGGCGCCGATCTGGGGACTCACCCCTCCACTTT.

The genes are TRBV11-2 and TRBJ2-3, with 8 nucleotides matching TRBD1. Germline trimming cut 10 bases from V and 4 bases from J; bases unmatched to any gene: 7. CDR1 is SGHAT, CDR2 FQNNGV, per germline. This CDR3 is 13 amino acids long. The CDR3 region has the DNA TGTGCCACTAGGCGGACAGGGTCAGATACGCAGTATTTT. It yields the protein CATRRTGSDTQYF.

J is TRBJ2-2 and V is TRBV2, with no clear D. Trimming removed 3 bases at V and 6 bases at J, with 8 bases between. From germline, CDR1 is SNHLY and CDR2 FYNNEI. The CDR3 runs to 13 residues. The CDR3, as DNA: TGTGCCAGCAGTGATGATGGGTCCGGGGAGCTGTTTTTT. Translating it yields CASSDDGSGELFF.

The chain employs TRBV7-8 and TRBJ2-1; 9 nucleotides line up with TRBD1. The CDR3 is 16 residues long. The germline gives CDR1 SGHVS, CDR2 FQNEAQ. The V gene end was trimmed by 1 base and the J gene end by 8 bases; junction bases not matched to a gene: 9. The CDR3 bases are TGTGCCAGCAGCTTAGGTTACAGGGGGCGAGGTTATGAGCAGTTCTTC. Translated, it gives CASSLGYRGRGYEQFF.

The V and J genes are TRBV27 and TRBJ2-7, with D tentatively TRBD1 (5 bases). Germline loops: CDR1 MNHEY, CDR2 SMNVEV (reference sequence). V gave up 6 bases and J gave up 0 bases, with 15 bases separating them. This CDR3 is 15 amino acids long. The CDR3, as DNA: TGTGCCAGCAGATCTGAGAACAGGTACTCCTACGAGCAGTACTTC. Protein sequence: CASRSENRYSYEQYF.

This chain connects TRBV28 to TRBJ1-4, with TRBD1 matching over 9 bases. This CDR3 is 14 amino acids long. The V segment lost 5 bases and the J segment 3 bases; nucleotides outside the gene matches: 1. The germline gives CDR1 MDHEN, CDR2 SYDVKM. CDR3 in amino acids: CASSTGGPNEKLFF. The CDR3 DNA sequence: TGTGCCAGCAGTACAGGGGGCCCTAATGAAAAACTGTTTTTT.

In its sample, this clonotype was seen a few times. V gene TRBV20-1 combines with J gene TRBJ2-2; 10 positions match TRBD2. CDR3 length: 14 residues. V was clipped by 6 bases and J by 1 base; unmatched bases: 2. The germline V gene encodes CDR1 DFQATT and CDR2 SNEGSKA (reference sequence). The CDR3 DNA sequence: TGCAGTGCCGTAGCGGGGGGGAACACCGGGGAGCTGTTTTTT. Protein: CSAVAGGNTGELFF.

The chain combines TRBV3-1 with TRBJ2-5; a weak D match, TRBD1 (5 bases). With 1 base removed from V and 4 bases from J, the gap between germline ends came to 19 bases. This CDR3 comprises 17 residues. Germline V CDR1 and CDR2: LGHDT, YNNKEL (reference sequence). CDR3 amino acids: CASSQVYILRRGETQYF. The CDR3 bases are TGTGCCAGCAGCCAAGTCTACATACTGAGAAGGGGAGAGACCCAGTACTTC.

This clonotype was seen only a few times. This rearrangement joins TRBV4-1 to TRBJ2-4, with D possibly being TRBD1 (6 bases). Near its end, the DNA agrees better with TRBJ2-7, so the J call may be wrong. The CDR3 runs to 15 residues. The germline V gene has CDR1 MGHRA and CDR2 YSYEKL. DNA of the CDR3: TGCGCCAGCAGCCAAAGGCCAACAGGGACCTACGAGCAGTACTTC. As protein: CASSQRPTGTYEQYF.

V is TRBV6-4 and J is TRBJ2-3, with a weak D call TRBD2 (5 bases). This CDR3 has 16 residues. Trimming removed 2 bases from V and 3 bases from J, with 15 bases in between. Germline V gene sequence: CDR1 MRHNA, CDR2 SNTAGT. CDR3 in DNA: TGTGCCAGCAGTGACCGGCGGGCGTCGATTACAGATACGCAGTATTTT. Amino acid sequence: CASSDRRASITDTQYF.

This chain uses TRBV5-1 with TRBJ2-3, with a weak D call TRBD2 (6 bases). Germline CDR1 is SGHRS and CDR2 is YFSETQ. The CDR3 spans 16 residues. V gave up 4 bases and J gave up 6 bases, with 21 bases separating them. The CDR3 sequence: CASSPWAGTPSDTQYF. The CDR3 DNA is TGCGCCAGCAGCCCCTGGGCCGGGACTCCTTCCGATACGCAGTATTTT.

J is TRBJ2-5 and V is TRBV6-1, with 7 bases that match TRBD2. This CDR3 comprises 14 residues. Trimming cost V 2 bases and J 6 bases; bases outside gene matches: 6. In germline, CDR1 is MNHNS, CDR2 SASEGT. The CDR3 DNA reads as TGTGCCAGCAGTGAATCCACGGGGGGACAGACCCAGTACTTC. This codes for CASSESTGGQTQYF.

In regard to this clonotype: A much larger clone sits a single nucleotide away, making a read error possible. The chain employs TRBV7-2 and TRBJ2-1; possible D gene TRBD2, 6 bases. Germline V gene lookup returns CDR1 SGHTA and CDR2 FQGNSA. The CDR3 spans 16 residues. Here the CDR3 DNA reads TGTGCCGGCAGCCCGAAGGGAGTAGCGGCCTACAATGAGCAGTTCTTC. It is translated as CAGSPKGVAAYNEQFF.

The chain couples TRBV5-1 to TRBJ2-4; D remains ambiguous. The J call is uncertain, as TRBJ2-7 better fits the DNA end. CDR3 length: 14 amino acids. The germline gives CDR1 SGHRS, CDR2 YFSETQ. The CDR3 DNA follows: TGCGCCAGCAGCTTGATAGGCAGGAGCTACGAGCAGTACTTC. Protein: CASSLIGRSYEQYF.

The chain couples TRBV6-1 to TRBJ2-7; D unclear. Germline lookup yields CDR1 MNHNS and CDR2 SASEGT. Trimming removed 1 base at V and 2 bases at J, with 12 bases between. The CDR3 is 15 residues long. The CDR3 spells CASSEDPSPPYEQYF. The CDR3 nucleotides read TGTGCCAGCAGTGAAGACCCTTCTCCTCCCTACGAGCAGTACTTC.

This clonotype has a handful of counts. The rearrangement uses TRBV2 and TRBJ1-6; D is unclear. Germline CDR1 is SNHLY and CDR2 is FYNNEI. CDR3 length: 12 residues. V lost 9 bases to trimming and J lost 6 bases, with 9 bases between them. CDR3 sequence: CARADRNSPLHF. The CDR3 bases are TGTGCCAGGGCGGACCGTAATTCACCCCTCCACTTT.

To note about this clonotype: One end of the junction varies from germline; a read error may be responsible. This chain links TRBV7-2 with TRBJ2-7, with D possibly being TRBD1 or TRBD2 (5 bases each). The CDR3 sequence is 13 residues long. From germline, CDR1 is SGHTA and CDR2 FQGNSA. CDR3 nucleotides: TGTGCCGGCAGCCCTGGCCGGGGCTTAGAGCAGTACTTC. Encoded protein: CAGSPGRGLEQYF.

The chain employs TRBV20-1 and TRBJ2-7; TRBD1 might be the D (6 bases). The CDR3 extends over 12 amino acids. Germline CDR1 DFQATT, CDR2 SNEGSKA (reference sequence). V shed 6 bases and J shed 2 bases, with 11 bases lying between them. This chain's CDR3 is CSAGRTAYEQYF. The CDR3 coding sequence is TGCAGTGCGGGCCGGACAGCCTACGAGCAGTACTTC.

This chain joins TRBV9 and TRBJ2-3; 8 nucleotides match TRBD2. With 0 bases clipped from V and 1 base from J, the junction kept 4 bases outside the gene matches. CDR1 SGDLS and CDR2 YYNGEE come from the germline V gene. CDR3 length: 16 residues. The CDR3 loop is CASSVGLAGRTDTQYF. The CDR3 DNA reads as TGTGCCAGCAGCGTAGGTCTAGCGGGCCGCACAGATACGCAGTATTTT.